Below, one TCR beta chain is given with its context. The same CDR3 arises from other DNA sequences in this sample as well. These data come from a study of blood T cell repertoires in COVID-19. Study as a whole: Acute and convalescent COVID-19 specimens originated in the United States, Italy and Spain. PBMCs, B-cell-depleted T cells, or T cells provided the cDNA or gDNA that made up the material.

In the authors' workflow: Estimated nucleated cell counts came from reference gene primer amplification. Repertoires were generated with immunoSEQ multiplex PCR, while TCRdb's copy carries only in-frame clones and drops some. Clone size and V and J calls were adopted from that table, with D and trimming inferred from the DNA. Of about 46,000 clones in the sample, about four fifths were seen once. Source material: peripheral blood. The receptor's source is an elderly woman with acute or convalescent COVID-19.

CDR3 sequence reads: CASSLGTGGSAGELFF. CDR3 in DNA: TGTGCCAGCAGCTTGGGGACAGGGGGGTCCGCCGGGGAGCTGTTTTTT. This chain uses TRBV5-4 with TRBJ2-2, with 10 bases fitting TRBD1. The CDR3 covers 16 residues. CDR1 is SGHNT, CDR2 YYREEE, per germline (reference sequence). V lost 0 bases and J lost 6; bases outside the gene matches: 5.